Below, one T cell receptor beta chain is given with its context. The antigen it binds to is not known. The record has no base qualities; no much larger clone is one base away. The time point label corresponds to: patch test 2, 6 weeks after DPC sensitization. According to the study, the label for this sample's treatment or condition signals: therapeutic diphenylcyclopropenone sensitization with weekly scalp DPC. At every patch-test visit, the blood draw took place before the patch test was put on. Eligible patients were aged 18 to 70, diagnosed with alopecia, deemed suitable for DPC therapy, and excluded if pregnant. Total RNA was extracted from unfractionated whole blood that had been collected in Tempus Blood RNA tubes. Per the germline V gene, MGHRA is the CDR1 and YSYEKL is the CDR2. The junction carries 15 bases between V and J, which are trimmed by 3 bases and 1 base respectively. There are 16 amino acids in the CDR3, from cysteine to phenylalanine inclusive. The DNA shown is the 48-base CDR3, in frame from base 1.

The sample belongs to a study of human T cells and chemical hapten exposure (dated by TCRdb to about 2021). Study-wide context: For sensitization, 2% DPC in acetone was applied to a 2 cm by 2 cm area of upper inner arm skin. Weekly therapeutic DPC doses were additionally applied to the scalp of patients throughout the roughly 23-week study period. Patch testing was performed on the upper back with Finn chambers containing 0.01% DPC, and the patch tests were scored after 6 days according to International Contact Dermatitis Research Group standards. The mostly female patient cohort included alopecia areata with under or over 50% scalp involvement, alopecia totalis and alopecia universalis. Libraries were pooled for sequencing, and per-sample TCR yields varied mainly because of small differences in library volumes within the pool. The study tracked peripheral blood TCR repertoire changes in vivo during primary and secondary sensitization to the hapten diphenylcyclopropenone (DPC) in alopecia patients. Patient blood was sampled pre-sensitization (week 0) and at 2, 6 and about 24 weeks after DPC sensitization. Under 30 alopecia patients gave blood for TCR sequencing at one to four time points (pre-sensitization, 2, 6 and 24 weeks).

General study outcomes and caveats: Repeated subsampling changed both the strength of the expansion versus patch-test correlation and the threshold at which that correlation became significant. No change with DPC sensitization was found in the number of TCRs above 1 in 1000 frequency, and no evidence of global repertoire structure alterations was found. Patch test score correlated positively with the number of PT1 expanded TCRs, reaching significance at thresholds 8, 16 and 32 but not at 4. Significantly more large CDR3 similarity clusters were formed by expanded TCRs than by pre-sensitization or healthy control sets, consistent with antigen-driven responses. Alopecia, a presumed autoimmune disease, was present in all patients, so the immune response of the patients might differ from that of healthy individuals.

The library came from RACE. TCRdb shows the sequencer as NextSeq 500. During library preparation, unique molecular identifiers were attached to individual cDNA molecules so that TCRs could be counted in a quantitative, reproducible way. Both TCR alpha and TCR beta chains were sequenced from each blood RNA sample. In the source study's methods: Samples had a median of roughly 87,000 TCRs, with a range from about 23,224 to 700,000. The Decombinator software suite was used to annotate V, J and CDR3 in the TCR reads. For the PS versus PT1 abundance plots, all samples were subsampled to the same number of TCRs (28,000). TCRs were defined as expanded if absent before sensitization and observed at least eight times at the 2-week time point. The public reads were reprocessed in TCRdb via fastp at Q25 and MiXCR, keeping in-frame beta chains. Each entry is one CDR3 protein sequence, shown with its most common DNA and genes. The V and J calls and clone size are TCRdb's, not the authors'. This sample comprises around 360,000 distinct CDR3 sequences, just under 6.5% of them detected only once. About 5.4% of the sample is held by the ten biggest clonotypes.

This clonotype was sampled from a woman in her late teens or twenties with alopecia areata. Some clones in this sample may be carry-over from other donors' samples. The chain couples TRBV4-1 to TRBJ1-2, and perhaps TRBD1 as D gene, on 6 matching bases. The input for sequencing was whole blood, taken in connection with sensitization to the hapten diphenylcyclopropenone (DPC). The CDR3 region: CASSQPGTHYNYGYTF. The DNA reads as follows: TGCGCCAGCAGCCAGCCCGGGACACATTATAACTATGGCTACACCTTC.